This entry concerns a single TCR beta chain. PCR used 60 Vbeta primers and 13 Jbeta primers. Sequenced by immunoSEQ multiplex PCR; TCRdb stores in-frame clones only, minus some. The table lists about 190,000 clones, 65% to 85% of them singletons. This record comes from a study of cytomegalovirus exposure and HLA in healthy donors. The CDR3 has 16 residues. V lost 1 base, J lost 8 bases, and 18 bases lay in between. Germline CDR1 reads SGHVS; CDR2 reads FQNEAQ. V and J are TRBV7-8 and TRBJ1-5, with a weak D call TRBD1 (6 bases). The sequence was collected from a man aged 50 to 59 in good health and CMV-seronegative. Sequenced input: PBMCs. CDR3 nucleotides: TGTGCCAGCAGCTTAGGGTACAGGGTTACAAGAGAGCCCCAGCATTTT. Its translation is CASSLGYRVTREPQHF.